A selection of T cell receptor beta chains follows, all from one sample in a study of blood T cell repertoires in COVID-19. Clones were sequenced by immunoSEQ multiplex PCR, and TCRdb holds only the in-frame ones, with some missing. The table shows under 300,000 clones, with more than 75% occurring only once. Sample: PBMCs or T cells enriched from blood (not recorded which). The receptors originated from a woman in her fifties or sixties who had recovered from COVID-19. CDR3s include the opening cysteine and the closing phenylalanine or tryptophan. Fields, in order: CDR3 DNA, CDR3 protein, V gene, D gene, J gene, clone size. The D gene is left open where the match is weak. Size is stated for part of the rows, as once, few or many counts, or as a class when the clone is expanded.

CDR3 DNA: TGTGCCAGCAGCCCAGCGGGCCCGAATTACAATGAGCAGTTCTTC
CDR3 protein: CASSPAGPNYNEQFF
V gene: TRBV7-9
D gene: NA
J gene: TRBJ2-1
clone size: NA

CDR3 DNA: TGTGCCAGCTCACGGACGGGACAAACCTACGAGCAGTACTTC
CDR3 protein: CASSRTGQTYEQYF
V gene: TRBV18
D gene: NA
J gene: TRBJ2-7
clone size: NA

CDR3 DNA: TGTGCCAGCACTTTAGCGGGAGGACGGCAGTACTTC
CDR3 protein: CASTLAGGRQYF
V gene: TRBV2
D gene: TRBD2
J gene: TRBJ2-7
clone size: NA

CDR3 DNA: TGTGCCAGCATAGGGGGGACAGACTACGAGCAGTACTTC
CDR3 protein: CASIGGTDYEQYF
V gene: TRBV2
D gene: NA
J gene: TRBJ2-7
clone size: NA

CDR3 DNA: TGTGCCAGCAGTCAGGACCCCGGGGGGCCTTCACCCCTCCACTTT
CDR3 protein: CASSQDPGGPSPLHF
V gene: TRBV6-2/TRBV6-3
D gene: NA
J gene: TRBJ1-6
clone size: NA

CDR3 DNA: TGTGCCAGCAGTTACTTGAACAGGGCCTCGGGTAATGAGCAGTTCTTC
CDR3 protein: CASSYLNRASGNEQFF
V gene: TRBV6-5
D gene: NA
J gene: TRBJ2-1
clone size: NA

CDR3 DNA: TGTGCCAGCAGCTCCCCTACTAGCGGGAGGACATACAATGAGCAGTTCTTC
CDR3 protein: CASSSPTSGRTYNEQFF
V gene: TRBV7-6
D gene: TRBD2
J gene: TRBJ2-1
clone size: NA

CDR3 DNA: TGCGCCAGCAGCCATAGGACGGAGGCTAACTATGGCTACACCTTC
CDR3 protein: CASSHRTEANYGYTF
V gene: TRBV4-1
D gene: NA
J gene: TRBJ1-2
clone size: NA

CDR3 DNA: TGTGCCAGCTCGTTCTTGGGGACTAGCGTCACCGGGGAGCTGTTTTTT
CDR3 protein: CASSFLGTSVTGELFF
V gene: TRBV27
D gene: TRBD2
J gene: TRBJ2-2
clone size: NA

CDR3 DNA: TGTGCCAGCATTAGGGGGCAATCTGGGGCCAACGTCCTGACTTTC
CDR3 protein: CASIRGQSGANVLTF
V gene: TRBV6-5
D gene: TRBD1
J gene: TRBJ2-6
clone size: NA

CDR3 DNA: TGCGCCAGCAGCCAAGTTCCCTGGTACGGGAGCTCCTATAATTCACCCCTCCACTTT
CDR3 protein: CASSQVPWYGSSYNSPLHF
V gene: TRBV4-1
D gene: NA
J gene: TRBJ1-6
clone size: NA

CDR3 DNA: TGTGCCAGCCGCAAGTGGGACAGGGGGTGCCAGACTGATGGCTACACCTTC
CDR3 protein: CASRKWDRGCQTDGYTF
V gene: TRBV21-1
D gene: NA
J gene: TRBJ1-2
clone size: NA

CDR3 DNA: TGCAGCGCGGGACAGGGGAACACTGAAGCTTTCTTT
CDR3 protein: CSAGQGNTEAFF
V gene: TRBV29-1
D gene: TRBD1
J gene: TRBJ1-1
clone size: NA

CDR3 DNA: TGCAGTGTTGGGGGCTCGTACGAGCAGTACTTC
CDR3 protein: CSVGGSYEQYF
V gene: TRBV20-1
D gene: NA
J gene: TRBJ2-7
clone size: NA

CDR3 DNA: TGTGCCAGCAGCCAAGCATTGGCGGGGAGGGGGGACAATGAGCAGTTCTTC
CDR3 protein: CASSQALAGRGDNEQFF
V gene: TRBV3-1/TRBV3-2
D gene: NA
J gene: TRBJ2-1
clone size: few

CDR3 DNA: TGTGCCAGCAGCGTAGGGCAGGGAGGTTCACCCCTCCACTTT
CDR3 protein: CASSVGQGGSPLHF
V gene: TRBV9
D gene: NA
J gene: TRBJ1-6
clone size: NA

CDR3 DNA: TGTGCCAGCAGCTATTACCGGGACAGGAACACCGGGGAGCTGTTTTTT
CDR3 protein: CASSYYRDRNTGELFF
V gene: TRBV7-9
D gene: TRBD1
J gene: TRBJ2-2
clone size: NA

CDR3 DNA: TGTGCCAGCAGTGTCGGGACAGATACCTACAATGAGCAGTTCTTC
CDR3 protein: CASSVGTDTYNEQFF
V gene: TRBV2
D gene: TRBD1
J gene: TRBJ2-1
clone size: once

CDR3 DNA: TGTGCCAGTAGTATTGCAGGGAATGAGCAGTTCTTC
CDR3 protein: CASSIAGNEQFF
V gene: TRBV19
D gene: NA
J gene: TRBJ2-1
clone size: few

CDR3 DNA: TGCGCCAGCAGCCAAGGCCGCGGCTACAATGAGCAGTTCTTC
CDR3 protein: CASSQGRGYNEQFF
V gene: TRBV4-3
D gene: NA
J gene: TRBJ2-1
clone size: NA

CDR3 DNA: TGTGCCAGCAGCTTATTCCCCGGGACAGGGGGAAGCAATGAGCAGTTCTTC
CDR3 protein: CASSLFPGTGGSNEQFF
V gene: TRBV7-9
D gene: TRBD1
J gene: TRBJ2-1
clone size: NA

CDR3 DNA: TGTGCCAGTGGACAGGAAATCTATAATTCACCCCTCCACTTT
CDR3 protein: CASGQEIYNSPLHF
V gene: TRBV2
D gene: TRBD1
J gene: TRBJ1-6
clone size: NA

CDR3 DNA: TGCAGCGTTGATCTGGTAACGACATACAATCAGCCCCAGCATTTT
CDR3 protein: CSVDLVTTYNQPQHF
V gene: TRBV29-1
D gene: NA
J gene: TRBJ1-5
clone size: few

CDR3 DNA: TGCGCCAGCAGCAAAGAGAGCCGGGGCGAGCAGTACTTC
CDR3 protein: CASSKESRGEQYF
V gene: TRBV5-1
D gene: NA
J gene: TRBJ2-7
clone size: NA

CDR3 DNA: TGTGCCAGCAGTGAAGCGCGGGGCCGCAATCAGCCCCAGCATTTT
CDR3 protein: CASSEARGRNQPQHF
V gene: TRBV2
D gene: NA
J gene: TRBJ1-5
clone size: NA

CDR3 DNA: TGTGCCAGCAGCTCCCTAGGACAGGGGGCGCGGGAGACCCAGTACTTC
CDR3 protein: CASSSLGQGARETQYF
V gene: TRBV7-2
D gene: TRBD1
J gene: TRBJ2-5
clone size: NA

CDR3 DNA: TGTGCCAGTAGTACACCGCGCCTAAGCGAGCAGTACTTC
CDR3 protein: CASSTPRLSEQYF
V gene: TRBV19
D gene: NA
J gene: TRBJ2-7
clone size: NA

CDR3 DNA: TGCGCCAGCAGCCATGCCTACCGAGGGGGGGGGTATGAGCAGTTCTTC
CDR3 protein: CASSHAYRGGGYEQFF
V gene: TRBV4-1
D gene: NA
J gene: TRBJ2-1
clone size: NA

CDR3 DNA: TGCGCCAGCAGCTTGAATGGACAGGTGAACACTGAAGCTTTCTTT
CDR3 protein: CASSLNGQVNTEAFF
V gene: TRBV5-1
D gene: TRBD1
J gene: TRBJ1-1
clone size: NA

CDR3 DNA: TGTGCCAGCAGCTCTGACAGGGGCTCCTACAATGAGCAGTTCTTC
CDR3 protein: CASSSDRGSYNEQFF
V gene: TRBV5-4
D gene: TRBD1
J gene: TRBJ2-1
clone size: NA

CDR3 DNA: TGTGCCAGCAGCCAAGGGAGCGGACCCTACGAGCAGTACTTC
CDR3 protein: CASSQGSGPYEQYF
V gene: TRBV3-1/TRBV3-2
D gene: NA
J gene: TRBJ2-7
clone size: NA